The source of this TCR beta chain is a study of blood T cell repertoires in COVID-19. Sequencing was performed with immunoSEQ multiplex PCR; in TCRdb, only in-frame clones are kept and a portion is missing. The profile shows just over 150,000 clones, approximately 86% of them singletons. V was cut by 4 bases and J by 0 bases, with 22 bases left in between. Germline V lookup: CDR1 MGHRA, CDR2 YSYEKL. The CDR3 runs to 19 residues. Specimen: peripheral blood. The receptor's source is a woman aged 40 to 50 with COVID-19, enrolled during active disease. This chain connects TRBV4-1 to TRBJ1-3, with a tentative D call TRBD1 (5 bases). The CDR3 bases are TGCGCCAGCAGCCGATTCGACAAACAGACAGCTATCTCTGGAAACACCATATATTTT. Protein: CASSRFDKQTAISGNTIYF.